Detailed here is one T cell receptor (beta chain). Its antigen is currently unknown. Libraries were prepared by immunoSEQ multiplex PCR; TCRdb keeps only in-frame clonotypes and omits some of them. The sample has 40,000 to 65,000 clones; about 89% are singletons. The data stem from a study of PD-1 blockade in classical Hodgkin lymphoma. Study-level points and caveats: TCR diversity in CD4+, not CD8+, cells rose significantly by C4D1.

Time point in this sample: cycle 4 day 1 (C4D1), after less than 7 weeks of nivolumab. Every patient relapsed after autologous stem cell transplantation, and brentuximab vedotin exposure varied. Classification of best responses gave complete response, partial response or progressive disease. The source of this sequence is a human donor with classical Hodgkin lymphoma. The sequencing used peripheral blood mononuclear cells (PBMCs), collected before the fourth cycle of nivolumab.

The CDR3 protein is CASSPTPLPGDTQYF. The CDR3 DNA sequence: TGTGCCAGCAGTCCTACCCCGCTACCAGGAGATACGCAGTATTTT. This chain joins TRBV11-3 and TRBJ2-3; D uncertain. The V gene's germline CDR1 is SGHNT and CDR2 YENEEA. The CDR3 loop spans 15 amino acids. Trimming pared 6 bases from V and 5 bases from J, leaving 18 bases between.